This TCR beta chain derives from a study of blood T cell repertoires in COVID-19. At the level of the study: COVID-19 samples from acute and convalescent phases originated in the United States, Italy and Spain. T cells, B-cell-depleted T cells, or PBMCs supplied cDNA or gDNA.

This clone was seen a handful of times. The V gene end was trimmed by 1 base and the J gene end by 5 bases; junction bases not matched to a gene: 4. This CDR3 is 16 amino acids long. Germline V gene sequence: CDR1 SGHDN, CDR2 FVKESK. Methods used by the authors: Amplification of reference gene primers provided the estimated nucleated cell counts. This table comes from immunoSEQ multiplex PCR, and its TCRdb copy is limited to in-frame clones, with some not included. That table furnishes V, J and clone size, whereas the DNA furnished D and trimming. The sample has about 59,000 clones; more than 75% are singletons.

Sequenced material: peripheral blood. The origin of this receptor is a man older than 75 in a cohort sampled during active COVID-19. The chain couples TRBV14 to TRBJ2-1, with TRBD1 matching over 11 bases. The CDR3 bases are TGTGCCAGCAGCCAAGTACCGGGACAGGGGGACAATGAGCAGTTCTTC. It is translated as CASSQVPGQGDNEQFF.